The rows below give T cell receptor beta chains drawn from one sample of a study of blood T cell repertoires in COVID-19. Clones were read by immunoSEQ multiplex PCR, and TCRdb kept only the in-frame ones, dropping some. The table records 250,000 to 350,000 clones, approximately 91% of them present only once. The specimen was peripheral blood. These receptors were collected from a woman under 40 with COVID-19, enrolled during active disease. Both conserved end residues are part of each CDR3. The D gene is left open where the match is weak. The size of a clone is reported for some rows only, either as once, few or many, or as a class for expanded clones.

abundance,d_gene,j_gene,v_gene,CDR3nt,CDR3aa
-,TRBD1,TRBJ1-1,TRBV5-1,TGCGCCAGCAGCCCCTCCGGACAGGGGGTCACTGAAGCTTTCTTT,CASSPSGQGVTEAFF
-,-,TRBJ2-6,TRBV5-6,TGTGCCAGCAGCCCGGCAGGGCGCGGGGCCAACGTCCTGACTTTC,CASSPAGRGANVLTF
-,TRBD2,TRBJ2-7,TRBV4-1,TGCGCCAGCAGCCAAGTTTCTAGCGGGACCGTCTCCTACGAGCAGTACTTC,CASSQVSSGTVSYEQYF
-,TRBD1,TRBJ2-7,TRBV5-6,TGTGCCAGCAGCTTGATGGGACAGGGGTCGTTGCCCTACGAGCAGTACTTC,CASSLMGQGSLPYEQYF
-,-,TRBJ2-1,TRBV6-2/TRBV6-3,TGTGCCAGCAGTCCGTCGCCAATAGTTAGTGAGCAGTTCTTC,CASSPSPIVSEQFF
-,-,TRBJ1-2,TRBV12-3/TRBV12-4,TGTGCCAGCAGGTCAGCCGACAGTGGGGGCTACACCTTC,CASRSADSGGYTF
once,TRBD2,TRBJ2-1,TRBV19,TGTGCCAGTACCAGGGGGATTAGCGGGAGTGTTACCTACAATGAGCAGTTCTTC,CASTRGISGSVTYNEQFF
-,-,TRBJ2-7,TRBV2,TGTGCCAGCAGTGAAGAAGGGGTCGACTTATTGGAGTACTTC,CASSEEGVDLLEYF
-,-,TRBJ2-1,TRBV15,TGTGCCACCGGCTCTCTCAATGAGCAGTTCTTC,CATGSLNEQFF
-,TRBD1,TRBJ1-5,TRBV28,TGTGCCAGCATCACACCTCGAGCAGGGGGCGGTCAGCCCCAGCATTTT,CASITPRAGGGQPQHF
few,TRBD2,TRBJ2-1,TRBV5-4,TGTGCCAGCAGCTTGTTGAGGGAGCGGGATGTCTACAATGAGCAGTTCTTC,CASSLLRERDVYNEQFF
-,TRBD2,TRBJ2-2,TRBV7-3,TGTGCCAGCAGCTTATCCGGGACTAGCGTAGAGGAGCTGTTTTTT,CASSLSGTSVEELFF
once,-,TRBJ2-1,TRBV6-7,TGTGCCAGCAGTTACTCGGTAGCCGAAGCGCTTAACAATGAGCAGTTCTTC,CASSYSVAEALNNEQFF
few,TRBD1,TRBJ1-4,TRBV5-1,TGCGCCAGCAGCCCGGGACAGCACCCAACTAATGAAAAACTGTTTTTT,CASSPGQHPTNEKLFF
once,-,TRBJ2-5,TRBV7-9,TGTGCCAGCAGCCCCGGGGTCCTGGAGACCCAGTACTTC,CASSPGVLETQYF
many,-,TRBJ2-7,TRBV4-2,TGTGCCAGCAGCCAAGGGCACAGAACGACCTCCTACGAGCAGTACTTC,CASSQGHRTTSYEQYF
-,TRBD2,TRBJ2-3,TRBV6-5,TGTGCCAGCAGTTCTACTAGCGGGAGCGGCCGTAATACGCAGTATTTT,CASSSTSGSGRNTQYF
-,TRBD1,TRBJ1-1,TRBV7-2,TGTGCCAGCGGATTAACAGGGGACAGCACTGAAGCTTTCTTT,CASGLTGDSTEAFF
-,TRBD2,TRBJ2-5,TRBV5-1,TGCGCCAGCGGACCGGGACTAGCGGATCAAGAGACCCAGTACTTC,CASGPGLADQETQYF
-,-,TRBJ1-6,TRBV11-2,TGTGCCAGCAGCTTAGCTGATTCACCCCTCCACTTT,CASSLADSPLHF
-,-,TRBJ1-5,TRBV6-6,TGTGCCAGCAGTTCAGACAGAGGCAATCAGCCCCAGCATTTT,CASSSDRGNQPQHF
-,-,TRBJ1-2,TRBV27,TGTGCCAGCAGTTTATCTCCTGGGGGAGGCGATGGCTACACCTTC,CASSLSPGGGDGYTF
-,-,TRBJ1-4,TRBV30,TGTGCCTGGAGTGCGTACCCCCCCTTTGGGGCTACTAATGAAAAACTGTTTTTT,CAWSAYPPFGATNEKLFF
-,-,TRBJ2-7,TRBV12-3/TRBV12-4,TGTGCCAGCAGTTTATCCGAGGAGTACGAGCAGTACTTC,CASSLSEEYEQYF
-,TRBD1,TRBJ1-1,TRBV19,TGTGCCAGTAGTGGACAGGGGGGGACTGAAGCTTTCTTT,CASSGQGGTEAFF
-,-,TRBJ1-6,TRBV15,TGTGCCACCAGCGGGGGGTCCAATTCACCCCTCCACTTT,CATSGGSNSPLHF
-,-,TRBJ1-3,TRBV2,TGTGCCAGCACGGTATCTGGAAACACCATATATTTT,CASTVSGNTIYF
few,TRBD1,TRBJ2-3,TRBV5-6,TGTGCCAGCAGACCGCCGGGACAGGACACAGATACGCAGTATTTT,CASRPPGQDTDTQYF
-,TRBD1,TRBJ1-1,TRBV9,TGTGCCAGCAGCACCGGACAGGGACGGACTGAAGCTTTCTTT,CASSTGQGRTEAFF
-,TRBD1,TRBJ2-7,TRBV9,TGTGCCAGCAGCGTGGCACAGGGGTACGAGCAGTACTTC,CASSVAQGYEQYF
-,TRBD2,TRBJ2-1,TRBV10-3,TGTGCCATCAGTGAGCCCCCGACTAGCGTGCATGAGCAGTTCTTC,CAISEPPTSVHEQFF
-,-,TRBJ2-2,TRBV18,TGTGCCAGCTCACCGGGGGCCGACACCGGGGAGCTGTTTTTT,CASSPGADTGELFF
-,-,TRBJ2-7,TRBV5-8,TGTGCCAGCAGCCTAGTCGCTGAGCAGTACTTC,CASSLVAEQYF
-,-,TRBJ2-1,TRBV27,TGTGCCAGCAGTTCCGCGGGGAATCTCTACAATGAGCAGTTCTTC,CASSSAGNLYNEQFF
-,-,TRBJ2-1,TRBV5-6,TGTGCCAGCAGCTTGACTAGCAAGATCGATGAGCAGTTCTTC,CASSLTSKIDEQFF
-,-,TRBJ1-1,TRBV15,TGTGCCACCAGCAGAGCCCAGGGTCTGAACACTGAAGCTTTCTTT,CATSRAQGLNTEAFF
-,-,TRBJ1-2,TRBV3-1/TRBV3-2,TGTGCCAGCAGCCATCCAACTACCCGTCTCGACAGGTGGAACTATGGCTACACCTTC,CASSHPTTRLDRWNYGYTF
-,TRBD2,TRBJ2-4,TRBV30,TGTGCCTGGAGTGTACTCGGGCTAGCGGGAGAAGCCAAAAACATTCAGTACTTC,CAWSVLGLAGEAKNIQYF
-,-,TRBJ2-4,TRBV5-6,TGTGCCAGCAGCCCGGACGGACAGCCTTTCCTAGCCAAAAACATTCAGTACTTC,CASSPDGQPFLAKNIQYF
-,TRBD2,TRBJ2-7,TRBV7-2,TGTGCCAGCAGCCCCTGGGGGGGTTACTCCTACGAGCAGTACTTC,CASSPWGGYSYEQYF
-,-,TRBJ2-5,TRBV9,TGTGCCAGCAGCGTCGGGCCTGAGGGAGAGACCCAGTACTTC,CASSVGPEGETQYF
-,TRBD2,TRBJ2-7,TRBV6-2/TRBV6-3,TGTGCCAGCAGTACAATCGGACTAGCGGGGAACTTC,CASSTIGLAGNF